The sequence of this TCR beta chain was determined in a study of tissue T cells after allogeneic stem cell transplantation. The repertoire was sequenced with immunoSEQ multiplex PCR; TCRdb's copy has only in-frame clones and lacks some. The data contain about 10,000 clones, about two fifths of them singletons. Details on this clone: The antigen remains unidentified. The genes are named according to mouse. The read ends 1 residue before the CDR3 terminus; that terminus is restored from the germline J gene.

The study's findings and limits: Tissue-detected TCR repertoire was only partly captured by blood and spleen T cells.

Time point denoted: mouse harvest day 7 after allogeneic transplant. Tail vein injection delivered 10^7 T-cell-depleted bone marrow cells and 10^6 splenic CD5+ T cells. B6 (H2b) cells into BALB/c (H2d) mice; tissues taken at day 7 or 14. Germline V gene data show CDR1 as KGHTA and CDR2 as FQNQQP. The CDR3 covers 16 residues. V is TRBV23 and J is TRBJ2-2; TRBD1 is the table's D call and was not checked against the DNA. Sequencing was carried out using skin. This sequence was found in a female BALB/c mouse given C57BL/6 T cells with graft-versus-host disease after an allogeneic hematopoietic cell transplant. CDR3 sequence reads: CSSSQRDRGNTGQLYF. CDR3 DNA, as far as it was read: TGCTCCAGCAGTCAAAGGGACAGGGGAAACACCGGGCAGCTCTAC.